Below are 32 T cell receptor beta chains sequenced from a single sample in a study of T cells in Graves' hyperthyroidism and ophthalmopathy. Amplified regions were TCR beta CDR3 sequences from RNA transcripts. HTBI primers were the set used in a first-round RT-PCR of the TCR CDR3. TCRdb reanalysed the multiplex PCR reads using MiXCR and keeps one entry per CDR3 protein. Here the sample spans hundreds of thousands of distinct CDR3 sequences, roughly 14% being singletons. The sample comprised blood. Every receptor here comes from a woman aged 40 to 50 with Graves' ophthalmopathy.

This clonotype showed up many times. V gene TRBV20-1 combines with J gene TRBJ2-5; TRBD1 might be the D (5 bases). The V and J ends lost 3 bases and 1 base respectively, with 15 bases between them. CDR1 is DFQATT and CDR2 is SNEGSKA in the germline V gene (reference sequence). The CDR3 extends over 15 amino acids. The CDR3 protein is CSASLLADIQETQYF. DNA of the CDR3: TGCAGTGCTAGTCTTCTGGCGGACATCCAAGAGACCCAGTACTTC.

This clonotype was recorded many times. V gene TRBV6-5 combines with J gene TRBJ2-7; TRBD2 agrees at 8 bases. The CDR3 length is 15 residues. Germline V gene sequence: CDR1 MNHEY, CDR2 SVGAGI. J was trimmed by 3 bases and V by 0 bases; bases with no gene match: 4. CDR3 nucleotide sequence: TGTGCCAGCAGTTACTCGAAGCGGGAGCTCTACGAGCAGTACTTC. It encodes CASSYSKRELYEQYF.

This clonotype was observed a handful of times. The CDR3 coding sequence is TGTGCCAGCAGCCCCGCCAAGCCGGACAGGGGTAACTATGGCTACACCTTC. Translation gives CASSPAKPDRGNYGYTF. The chain is built from TRBV6-2 or TRBV6-3 and TRBJ1-2; TRBD1 aligns across 9 bases. Trimming cost V 6 bases and J 1 base; bases outside gene matches: 12. Germline V lookup: CDR1 MNHEY, CDR2 SVGEGT. The CDR3 length is 17 residues.

This chain joins TRBV9 and TRBJ1-1, with no clear D. Trimming removed 4 bases from V and 3 bases from J, with 19 bases in between. CDR1 is SGDLS and CDR2 is YYNGEE in the germline V gene. This CDR3 is built from 16 residues. The CDR3 DNA is TGTGCCAGCAGCCCCGACGGCCCAGATTCGGACACTGAAGCTTTCTTT. This gives the protein CASSPDGPDSDTEAFF.

In this sample, this clonotype turned up many times. The J gene is TRBJ1-2, the V gene TRBV19; D is uncertain. The length of the CDR3 is 14 residues. Looked up from germline, CDR1 is LNHDA and CDR2 is SQIVND (reference sequence). Deletions cut 1 base from V and 3 bases from J, with 9 bases between. Here the CDR3 DNA reads TGTGCCAGTAGTATAGTTAACAGACACTATGGCTACACCTTC. It translates to CASSIVNRHYGYTF.

This clonotype was recorded many times. J is TRBJ1-2 and V is TRBV12-3 or TRBV12-4; weak D call: TRBD1 (6 bases). The CDR3 has 14 residues. Trimming pared 6 bases from V and 4 bases from J, leaving 15 bases between. CDR3 amino acids: CASSPQGLVYGYTF. The CDR3 nucleotides read TGTGCCAGCAGCCCCCAGGGGTTGGTCTATGGCTACACCTTC.

This clonotype was observed at least ten times. The CDR3 nucleotides are TGTGCCAGCTGTCCGGGACAGGGTAATATAGGCTCCTACGAGCAGTACTTC. Translating gives CASCPGQGNIGSYEQYF. The rearrangement uses TRBV27 and TRBJ2-7; 9 nucleotides agree with TRBD1. This CDR3 spans 17 amino acids. Trimming at V came to 8 bases and at J to 0 bases, leaving 14 bases not matched to a gene. Germline-derived CDR1 and CDR2 are MNHEY and SMNVEV (reference sequence).

In its sample, this clonotype was seen many times. This chain connects TRBV20-1 to TRBJ2-2, with D hard to call. Per the germline V gene, CDR1 is DFQATT and CDR2 is SNEGSKA (reference sequence). The CDR3 totals 13 residues. V lost 3 bases and J lost 1, with 6 bases in between. This CDR3 is CSARTLNTGELFF. CDR3 nucleotides: TGCAGTGCTAGGACACTGAACACCGGGGAGCTGTTTTTT.

Only a few counts were recorded for this clonotype. V gene TRBV27 combines with J gene TRBJ2-7; D is perhaps TRBD2 (6 bases). CDR3 length: 14 amino acids. Germline V gene lookup returns CDR1 MNHEY and CDR2 SMNVEV (reference sequence). V gave up 4 bases and J gave up 6 bases, with 16 bases separating them. In nucleotides, the CDR3 is TGTGCCAGCAGTTCTACGGGACTCCAGAGCGAGCAGTACTTC. Its protein product is CASSSTGLQSEQYF.

This clonotype was seen many times. The J gene is TRBJ2-7, the V gene TRBV5-1; 9 nucleotides match TRBD1. CDR3 length: 17 amino acids. Germline CDR1 and CDR2: SGHRS and YFSETQ. J lost 4 bases, V lost 4 bases, and 15 bases had no gene match. This CDR3 reads CASSTRGQTGGRYEQYF. CDR3 coding DNA: TGCGCCAGCAGCACCCGAGGCCAGACAGGGGGTAGGTACGAGCAGTACTTC.

This clonotype has at least ten counts. The CDR3 DNA reads as TGTGCCAGCAGTCCTTATGGGGGGGGCCGCGGCTATGGCTACACCTTC. Its protein is CASSPYGGGRGYGYTF. The chain combines TRBV28 with TRBJ1-2; perhaps TRBD1 as D (6 bases). From germline, CDR1 is MDHEN and CDR2 SYDVKM. This CDR3 has 16 amino acids. V was clipped by 5 bases and J by 4 bases, with 20 bases between them.

This clonotype was counted ten times or more. This chain uses TRBV10-3 with TRBJ2-5; 8 positions match TRBD1. The CDR3 is 15 residues long. Trimming took 10 bases from V and 5 from J; bases not matched to a gene: 15. From germline, CDR1 is ENHRY and CDR2 SYGVKD. The CDR3 DNA reads as TGTGCCACCATGGTCTCCCAGGGGGCCGAGGAGACCCAGTACTTC. This gives the protein CATMVSQGAEETQYF.

There are many counts of this clonotype. This chain uses TRBV2 with TRBJ2-5, with D perhaps matching TRBD1 (5 bases). The CDR3 is made up of 13 amino acids. CDR1 is SNHLY, CDR2 FYNNEI, per germline. Deletions cut 5 bases from V and 2 bases from J, with 9 bases between. CDR3 loop: CASSSWTQETQYF. The CDR3 coding sequence is TGTGCCAGCAGTAGTTGGACACAAGAGACCCAGTACTTC.

This clonotype was seen repeatedly, ten times or more. The chain employs TRBV7-9 and TRBJ2-7; either TRBD1 or TRBD2 may fit D (5 bases each). CDR1 is SEHNR and CDR2 is FQNEAQ in the germline V gene (reference sequence). The CDR3 consists of 12 residues. V dropped 3 bases and J dropped 9 bases, with 12 bases sitting between them. CDR3 region: CASSFGALAQYF. In DNA, the CDR3 is TGTGCCAGCAGCTTCGGGGCTTTGGCGCAGTACTTC.

This clonotype was observed many times. The J gene is TRBJ1-1, the V gene TRBV15, with 7 bases aligning to TRBD1. The CDR3 consists of 14 residues. The V and J ends lost 2 bases and 1 base, in that order; junction bases with no gene match: 1. In germline, CDR1 is LNHNV, CDR2 YYDKDF (reference sequence). CDR3 in amino acids: CATSRQGGNTEAFF. The DNA of the CDR3 is TGTGCCACCAGCAGACAGGGGGGGAACACTGAAGCTTTCTTT.

The chain carries TRBV12-3 or TRBV12-4 and TRBJ1-5; no reliable D call. V was trimmed by 7 bases and J by 8 bases, leaving 21 bases between them. The CDR3 sequence is 15 residues long. The CDR3 is CASTPMGFDGEPQHF. CDR3 nucleotide sequence: TGTGCCAGCACCCCAATGGGTTTCGATGGTGAGCCCCAGCATTTT.

This clonotype was recorded many times. J is TRBJ1-5 and V is TRBV3-1; the D is unclear. V was cut by 5 bases and J by 6 bases, with 8 bases left in between. The CDR3 consists of 12 residues. Germline V lookup: CDR1 LGHDT, CDR2 YNNKEL (reference sequence). CDR3 region: CASSEWGQPQHF. The DNA for the CDR3 is TGTGCCAGCAGCGAATGGGGTCAGCCCCAGCATTTT.

This clonotype was recorded at least ten times. The gene calls are TRBV7-8 and TRBJ1-1; perhaps TRBD1 as D (5 bases). This CDR3 region has 14 residues. Per the germline V gene, CDR1 is SGHVS and CDR2 is FQNEAQ. The ends were cut back, 2 bases at V and 1 base at J, with 8 bases in the middle. CDR3 in DNA: TGTGCCAGCAGCTTAAACACAGGGAACACTGAAGCTTTCTTT. This codes for CASSLNTGNTEAFF.

This clonotype was observed at least ten times. The rearrangement links TRBV19 to TRBJ2-7; D is perhaps TRBD2 (7 bases). CDR3 size: 14 residues. Germline values: CDR1 LNHDA, CDR2 SQIVND (reference sequence). The V and J ends lost 6 bases and 3 bases respectively, with 15 bases between them. CDR3 amino acids: CASRPSGGGYEQYF. In DNA, the CDR3 is TGTGCCAGTAGACCTAGCGGAGGGGGCTACGAGCAGTACTTC.

Notes on this clonotype: A much larger clone differs by one base, so this may be a read error. The chain employs TRBV27 and TRBJ1-1; 9 nucleotides match TRBD1. V shed 6 bases and J 4 bases; nucleotides not matched to a gene: 6. The CDR3 sequence is 14 residues long. Per the germline V gene, CDR1 is MNHEY and CDR2 is SMNVEV (reference sequence). In DNA form, the CDR3 reads TGTGCCAGCAGGGGACAGGGAGGGACCACTGAAGCTTTCTTT. It is translated as CASRGQGGTTEAFF.

This clonotype was detected ten times or more. In nucleotides, the CDR3 is TGTGCCAGCATGAGCGGACCCTACGAGCAGTACTTC. Amino acids: CASMSGPYEQYF. V gene TRBV6-2 or TRBV6-3 combines with J gene TRBJ2-7, with a weak D call TRBD2 (5 bases). V was clipped by 7 bases and J by 2 bases, with 9 bases between them. Looked up from germline, CDR1 is MNHEY and CDR2 is SVGEGT. CDR3 length: 12 amino acids.

In its sample, this clonotype was seen many times. The V call is TRBV28, the J call TRBJ2-5, with D perhaps being TRBD1 or TRBD2 (6 bases each). There are 14 residues in the CDR3. Germline V lookup: CDR1 MDHEN, CDR2 SYDVKM. V was cut by 3 bases and J by 5 bases, with 13 bases left in between. The CDR3 DNA reads as TGTGCCAGCAGTTTTGAAGGGGGGTCCGAGACCCAGTACTTC. It codes for CASSFEGGSETQYF.

The sample holds many counts of this clonotype. This sequence joins TRBV19 and TRBJ1-5; 7 bases align to TRBD1. Germline V gene data show CDR1 as LNHDA and CDR2 as SQIVND (reference sequence). V was pared by 5 bases and J by 9 bases, with 13 bases of the junction left unmatched. CDR3 length equals 15 residues. The CDR3 bases are TGTGCCAGTAGTCTGGGCCCCGACAGGGTAAGGCCCCAGCATTTT. It encodes CASSLGPDRVRPQHF.

The chain employs TRBV28 and TRBJ2-7; 9 bases line up with TRBD1. V lost 6 bases to trimming and J lost 3 bases; unmatched junction nucleotides: 9. CDR1 and CDR2 from the germline V gene are MDHEN and SYDVKM. This CDR3 contains 15 residues. CDR3 in DNA: TGTGCCAGCAGCCCAACAGGGGGCTTTGACTACGAGCAGTACTTC. This translates into CASSPTGGFDYEQYF. Filled out from reference TRBV28 and TRBJ2-7, the complete variable domain reads DVKVTQSSRYLVKRTGEKVFLECVQDMDHENMFWYRQDPGLGLRLIYFSYDVKMKEKGDIPEGYSVSREKKERFSLILESASTNQTSMYLCASSPTGGFDYEQYFGPGTRLTVT.

This clonotype was recorded at least ten times. The rearrangement links TRBV29-1 to TRBJ1-3; a possible D gene is TRBD1 (5 bases). The germline V gene encodes CDR1 SQVTM and CDR2 ANQGSEA. V dropped 7 bases and J dropped 4 bases, with 14 bases sitting between them. The CDR3 is 13 amino acids. The CDR3 spells CSAKGAVGNTIYF. CDR3 coding DNA: TGCAGCGCCAAAGGGGCAGTAGGAAACACCATATATTTT.

This clonotype was recorded at least ten times. CDR3 nucleotide sequence: TGTGCCAGCAGTCTTCAAGGACAGGGTAAATCGCCCCAGCATTTT. Translation gives CASSLQGQGKSPQHF. The chain uses TRBV2 and TRBJ1-5; 8 bases agree with TRBD1. Germline CDR1 is SNHLY and CDR2 is FYNNEI. The CDR3 extends over 15 amino acids. Trimming at V came to 5 bases and at J to 9 bases, leaving 12 bases not matched to a gene.

This chain joins TRBV7-2 and TRBJ2-5, with a tentative D call TRBD2 (6 bases). CDR3 length: 13 amino acids. Per the germline V gene, CDR1 is SGHTA and CDR2 is FQGNSA. Trimming took 5 bases from V and 9 from J, leaving 16 bases between them. The CDR3 DNA reads as TGTGCCAGCAGCCTTAGCGGTACTCCTTCCCAGTACTTC. Translated: CASSLSGTPSQYF.

This clonotype was counted at least ten times. The chain recombines TRBV6-1 with TRBJ2-7; 7 bases are a match to TRBD2. Germline lookup yields CDR1 MNHNS and CDR2 SASEGT. This CDR3 has 14 amino acids. The V gene end was trimmed by 3 bases and the J gene end by 4 bases; junction bases not matched to a gene: 6. The CDR3 spells CASSDFGRGYEQYF. CDR3 in DNA: TGTGCCAGCAGTGACTTTGGGAGGGGATACGAGCAGTACTTC.

This clonotype was seen many times. V is TRBV12-3 or TRBV12-4 and J is TRBJ2-7, with 8 bases aligning to TRBD2. The CDR3 extends over 15 amino acids. V was pared by 6 bases and J by 4 bases, with 11 bases of the junction left unmatched. The CDR3 coding sequence is TGTGCCAGCAGCTCCAGGCGGGAGGCCAGATACGAGCAGTACTTC. Translation gives CASSSRREARYEQYF.

In this sample, this clonotype turned up many times. CDR3 bases: TGTGCCAGCAGCTTCCTAGCGGGAGCGGGGGAGCTGTTTTTT. Protein sequence: CASSFLAGAGELFF. This sequence joins TRBV5-6 and TRBJ2-2, with 10 bases identical to TRBD2. The CDR3 is 14 amino acids. Unmatched junction bases numbered 3, after V lost 2 bases and J lost 8 bases. The germline V gene has CDR1 SGHDT and CDR2 YYEEEE.

This clonotype showed up many times. The V gene is TRBV7-2, the J gene TRBJ2-2; D is perhaps TRBD1 or TRBD2 (5 bases each). The germline V gene encodes CDR1 SGHTA and CDR2 FQGNSA. This CDR3 has 15 amino acids. V shed 2 bases and J shed 7 bases, with 14 bases lying between them. The CDR3 is CASSLSGHLSGELFF. The CDR3 DNA reads as TGTGCCAGCAGCTTAAGCGGACACCTAAGCGGGGAGCTGTTTTTT.

This clonotype was recorded many times. This chain connects TRBV7-2 to TRBJ2-7; D may be TRBD2 (6 bases). The length of the CDR3 is 13 residues. Deletions cut 5 bases from V and 3 bases from J, with 11 bases between. The V gene's germline CDR1 is SGHTA and CDR2 FQGNSA. The CDR3 loop reads CASSTLTSYEQYF. The CDR3 DNA sequence: TGTGCCAGCAGCACACTGACTAGCTACGAGCAGTACTTC. Variable domain in full (rest from reference TRBV7-2 and TRBJ2-7): GAGVSQSPSNKVTEKGKDVELRCDPISGHTALYWYRQSLGQGLEFLIYFQGNSAPDKSGLPSDRFSAERTGGSVSTLTIQRTQQEDSAVYLCASSTLTSYEQYFGPGTRLTVT.